This T cell receptor beta chain stems from a study of blood T cell repertoires in COVID-19. Across the whole study: Researchers got acute and convalescent COVID-19 samples from the United States, Italy and Spain. PBMCs, B-cell-depleted T cells, or T cells provided the cDNA or gDNA that made up the material.

Authors' analysis steps: The authors estimated nucleated cell counts from reference gene primer amplification. Sequencing used immunoSEQ multiplex PCR; TCRdb keeps in-frame clones, though not all of them. V, J and clone size are taken as reported in that table, and D and trimming were inferred from the DNA itself. The sample has about 290,000 clones; approximately 86% are singletons. CDR1 SGHTA and CDR2 FQGNSA come from the germline V gene. The V gene lost 5 bases and the J gene lost 2 bases, with 16 bases spanning the gap. The CDR3 covers 15 residues. The source is a woman between 45 and 60 years old with active or convalescent COVID-19. The sample comprised peripheral blood. The chain combines TRBV7-2 with TRBJ2-7; D is perhaps TRBD2 (6 bases). CDR3 sequence (DNA): TGTGCCAGCAGCCCCTTGACTAGAAGGCCCTACGAGCAGTACTTC. Translated, it gives CASSPLTRRPYEQYF.